There are a few counts of the clone carrying this T cell receptor (beta chain). Its antigen is currently unknown. These data belong to a study of CD8 T cells in ankylosing spondylitis. Notes on the study in general: Some motif variants were previously reported in reactive arthritis synovial fluid and blood. Clones that were linked to disease were CD8+ and were relatively rare in peripheral blood.

In germline, CDR1 is DFQATT, CDR2 SNEGSKA (reference sequence). The trim removed 6 bases at V and 7 bases at J, leaving 5 bases unmatched. This CDR3 contains 12 residues. MiXCR, run by TCRdb on the 5' RACE reads, gives a single entry per CDR3 protein. The table lists around 300,000 distinct CDR3 sequences, around 21% of them singletons. The specimen sequenced was blood, either unsorted or a sorted T cell fraction (not recorded which). The genes are TRBV20-1 and TRBJ2-1; 8 bases line up with TRBD2. The TCR comes from a female donor with ankylosing spondylitis or in good health (not recorded which). This CDR3 is CSAVSGSNEQFF. In DNA form, the CDR3 reads TGCAGTGCCGTCAGCGGGAGTAATGAGCAGTTCTTC.